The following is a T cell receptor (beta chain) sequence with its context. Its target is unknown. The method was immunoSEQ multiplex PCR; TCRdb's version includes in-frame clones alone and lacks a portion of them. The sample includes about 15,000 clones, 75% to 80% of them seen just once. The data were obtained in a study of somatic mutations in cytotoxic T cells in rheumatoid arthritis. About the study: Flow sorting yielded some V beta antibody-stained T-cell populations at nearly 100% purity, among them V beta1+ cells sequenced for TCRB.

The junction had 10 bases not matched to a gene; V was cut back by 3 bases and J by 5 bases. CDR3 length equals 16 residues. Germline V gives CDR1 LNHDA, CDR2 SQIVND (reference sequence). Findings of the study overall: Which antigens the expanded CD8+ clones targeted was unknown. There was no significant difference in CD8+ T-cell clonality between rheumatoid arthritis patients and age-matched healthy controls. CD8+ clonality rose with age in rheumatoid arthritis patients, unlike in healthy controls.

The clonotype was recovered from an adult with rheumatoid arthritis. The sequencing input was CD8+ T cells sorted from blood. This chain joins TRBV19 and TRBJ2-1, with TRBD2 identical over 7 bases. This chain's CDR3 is CASSIPSGIGDNEQFF. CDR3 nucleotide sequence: TGTGCCAGTAGTATCCCCAGCGGGATAGGCGACAATGAGCAGTTCTTC.